One sample yielded the 7 T cell receptor beta chains listed below, sequenced in a study of cytomegalovirus exposure and HLA in healthy donors. PCR used 60 Vbeta primers and 13 Jbeta primers. Method: immunoSEQ multiplex PCR; TCRdb's copy keeps in-frame clones and lacks some. The sample includes roughly 140,000 clones, roughly 80% of them seen just once. Sequencing was performed on PBMCs. The receptors were gathered from a woman between 40 and 50 years old in good health and CMV-seropositive.

J is TRBJ1-5 and V is TRBV19, with D perhaps matching TRBD1 (6 bases). Germline V lookup: CDR1 LNHDA, CDR2 SQIVND (reference sequence). The ends were cut back, 4 bases at V and 7 bases at J, with 20 bases in the middle. The CDR3 totals 16 residues. The CDR3 DNA follows: TGTGCCAGTAGTACGCCTAGGACAGCCCTGGGACAGCCCCAGCATTTT. It specifies CASSTPRTALGQPQHF.

The chain employs TRBV6-5 and TRBJ1-2; 12 bases are shared with TRBD1. The CDR3 consists of 15 residues. Germline V gene data show CDR1 as MNHEY and CDR2 as SVGAGI. Losses at the gene ends were 4 bases for V and 6 bases for J; bases not matched to a gene: 6. The CDR3, as DNA: TGTGCCAGCAGTTTCGGGACAGGGGGCATCGATGGCTACACCTTC. Encoded protein: CASSFGTGGIDGYTF.

This sequence joins TRBV7-2 and TRBJ2-7, with D perhaps TRBD2 (6 bases). CDR3 length equals 12 residues. V lost 8 bases and J lost 6, with 14 bases in between. Germline CDR1 reads SGHTA; CDR2 reads FQGNSA. As DNA, the CDR3 is TGTGCCAGCTTTTTAGCCGGGGGCGAGCAGTACTTC. Protein product: CASFLAGGEQYF.

The V gene is TRBV6-5, the J gene TRBJ1-6, with D maybe TRBD1 (6 bases). Germline V gene sequence: CDR1 MNHEY, CDR2 SVGAGI. The CDR3 length is 13 residues. Trimming removed 7 bases at V and 10 bases at J, with 14 bases between. CDR3 loop: CASTQAGVSPLHF. In DNA form, the CDR3 reads TGTGCCAGCACCCAGGCAGGGGTATCACCCCTCCACTTT.

The rearrangement links TRBV6-5 to TRBJ2-7, with a tentative D call TRBD2 (6 bases). The germline V gene has CDR1 MNHEY and CDR2 SVGAGI. Trimming stripped 8 bases from V and 7 bases from J, with 18 bases between. The CDR3 is 13 residues long. CDR3 bases: TGTGCCAGCCAGGCGGGACGGCAAAGGGAGCAGTACTTC. It is translated as CASQAGRQREQYF.

V gene TRBV7-3 combines with J gene TRBJ2-3; TRBD2 matches 13 bases. Germline CDR1 is SGHTA and CDR2 is FQGTGA. This CDR3 has 16 amino acids. V lost 5 bases, J lost 4 bases, and 6 bases stayed unmatched. DNA for the CDR3: TGTGCCAGCAGCCCCCGGACTAGCGGGAGACCAGATACGCAGTATTTT. Its translation is CASSPRTSGRPDTQYF.

This rearrangement joins TRBV5-1 to TRBJ2-1; maybe TRBD1 (6 bases). V was clipped by 4 bases and J by 5 bases, with 13 bases between them. This CDR3 is built from 14 residues. Germline V gives CDR1 SGHRS, CDR2 YFSETQ. CDR3 coding DNA: TGCGCCAGCAGCCCGGACAGACCGCACAATGAGCAGTTCTTC. As protein: CASSPDRPHNEQFF.